This T cell receptor (beta chain) came from a study of OX40 agonist ivuxolimab in advanced cancers. General study findings and limits: CD4+ and CD8+ T cells in blood underwent clonal expansion by week 6 at 0.1 to 3.0 mg/kg.

Some clones are missing from TCRdb's copy, which holds only in-frame ones; the method was immunoSEQ multiplex PCR. The sample gives under 60,000 clones, 65% to 85% of which show up once; about 3.9% is in the top ten. Of note for this clone: What it recognizes is unknown.

Any history of autoimmune disease or systemic immunosuppression disqualified patients. Looked up from germline, CDR1 is SGHTA and CDR2 is FQGTGA. The CDR3 runs to 12 residues. V was clipped by 5 bases and J by 9 bases, with 11 bases between them. The sequenced sample was CD4+ or CD8+ T cells sorted from blood, obtained in a trial of the OX40 agonist ivuxolimab. The chain joins TRBV7-3 to TRBJ2-1; D call uncertain. This sequence originates from an adult with an advanced solid tumor such as melanoma, head and neck, liver or kidney cancer. The CDR3 DNA sequence: TGTGCCAGCAGCCCCCCAGCAGGTGAGCAGTTCTTC. Translating gives CASSPPAGEQFF.